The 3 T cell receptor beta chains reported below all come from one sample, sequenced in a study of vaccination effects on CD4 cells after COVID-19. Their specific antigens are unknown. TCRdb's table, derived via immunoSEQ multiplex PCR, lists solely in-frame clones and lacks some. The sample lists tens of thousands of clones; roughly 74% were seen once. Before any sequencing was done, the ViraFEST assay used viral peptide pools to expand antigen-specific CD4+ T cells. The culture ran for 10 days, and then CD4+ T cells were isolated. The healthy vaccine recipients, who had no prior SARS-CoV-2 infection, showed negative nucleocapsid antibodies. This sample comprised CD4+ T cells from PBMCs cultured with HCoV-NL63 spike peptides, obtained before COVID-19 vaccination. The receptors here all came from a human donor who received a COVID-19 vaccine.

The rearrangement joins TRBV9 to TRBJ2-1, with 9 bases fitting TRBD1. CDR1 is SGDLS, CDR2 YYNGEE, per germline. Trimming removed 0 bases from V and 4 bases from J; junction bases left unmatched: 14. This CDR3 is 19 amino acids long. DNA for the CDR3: TGTGCCAGCAGCGTAGAACGTAAGGGGTGGGACAGGGCTTACAATGAGCAGTTCTTC. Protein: CASSVERKGWDRAYNEQFF.

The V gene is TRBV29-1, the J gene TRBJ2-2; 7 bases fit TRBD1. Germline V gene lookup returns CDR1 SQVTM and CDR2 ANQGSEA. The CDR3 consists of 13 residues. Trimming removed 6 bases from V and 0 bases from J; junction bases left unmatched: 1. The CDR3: CSVDRANTGELFF. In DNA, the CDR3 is TGCAGCGTAGACAGGGCGAACACCGGGGAGCTGTTTTTT.

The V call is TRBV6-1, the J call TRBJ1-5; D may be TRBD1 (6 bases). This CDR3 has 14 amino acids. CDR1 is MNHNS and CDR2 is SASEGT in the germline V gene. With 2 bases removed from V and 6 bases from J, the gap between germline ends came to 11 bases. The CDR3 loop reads CASSEPTGTQPQHF. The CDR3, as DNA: TGTGCCAGCAGTGAACCCACAGGGACTCAGCCCCAGCATTTT.